The entry that follows covers one TCR beta chain sequence. Its antigen is currently unknown. This entry comes from a study of T-cell reconstitution after alpha-beta-depleted transplantation in children. Overall study findings and caveats: Counts and diversity of T cells one year after transplant came mostly from newly produced T cells.

TCRbeta library preparation incorporated unique molecular identifiers. TCRdb independently ran MiXCR on the PCR reads; one entry per CDR3 protein. The profile shows about 580,000 distinct CDR3 sequences, roughly 23% of them singletons. The CDR3 covers 15 residues. With 3 bases clipped from V and 2 bases from J, the junction kept 4 bases outside the gene matches. This TCR was recovered from a boy under two years old who had a stem cell transplant for acute myeloid leukemia, so the T cells may come from the graft donor. V usage is TRBV12-3 or TRBV12-4 and J usage is TRBJ2-3; 8 bases map to TRBD2. The sequencing here drew on PBMCs, mostly from graft donor cells, taken 360 days after TCRalphabeta/CD19-depleted stem cell transplant. The CDR3 DNA follows: TGTGCCAGCAGTTTGTGGCGGGGGGCCACAGATACGCAGTATTTT. Encoded protein: CASSLWRGATDTQYF.